The 11 T cell receptor beta chains presented below share a single source sample, sequenced in a study of blood T cell repertoires in COVID-19. Method: immunoSEQ multiplex PCR; TCRdb's copy keeps in-frame clones and lacks some. The repertoire holds about 98,000 clones, with about nine tenths as singletons. Sample: peripheral blood. These receptors came from a woman in her fifties or sixties with COVID-19, enrolled during active disease.

The chain uses TRBV6-5 and TRBJ1-1; D is unclear. CDR3 length: 14 residues. Germline V gives CDR1 MNHEY, CDR2 SVGAGI. Trimming cost V 5 bases and J 3 bases, with 13 bases left between them. The CDR3 here is CASSRGGSDTEAFF. In DNA, the CDR3 is TGTGCCAGCAGTCGGGGAGGGTCGGACACTGAAGCTTTCTTT.

V usage is TRBV7-3 and J usage is TRBJ2-1; TRBD2 agrees at 8 bases. CDR1 and CDR2 (germline): SGHTA, FQGTGA. Germline trimming cut 5 bases from V and 8 bases from J; bases unmatched to any gene: 8. The CDR3 is made up of 14 amino acids. DNA of the CDR3: TGTGCCAGCAGCCCGGGACTAGACGTAGATGAGCAGTTCTTC. Amino acids: CASSPGLDVDEQFF.

The chain combines TRBV5-1 with TRBJ2-5; no clear D gene. The CDR3 loop spans 14 amino acids. V was shortened by 0 bases and J by 1 base, with 7 bases between the two germline ends. Germline V CDR1 and CDR2: SGHRS, YFSETQ. The CDR3 nucleotides read TGCGCCAGCAGCTTGGGGCCAATCCAAGAGACCCAGTACTTC. Its protein product is CASSLGPIQETQYF.

The chain combines TRBV21-1 with TRBJ1-5; the DNA was not used to check the table's D call, TRBD1. TRBV21-1 is tagged as a pseudogene. The CDR3 has 15 amino acids. The CDR3 DNA reads TGTGCCAGCAGCAAGCTTGACAGGGGAAATCAGCCCCAGCATTTT. The encoded protein is CASSKLDRGNQPQHF.

The count of this clone is one. This chain uses TRBV5-6 with TRBJ2-3; D remains unclear. The CDR3 is 16 residues long. Trimming removed 0 bases at V and 4 bases at J, with 15 bases between. Germline lookup yields CDR1 SGHDT and CDR2 YYEEEE. CDR3 loop: CASSLAVTESPDTQYF. The CDR3 coding sequence is TGTGCCAGCAGCTTGGCGGTCACGGAGTCCCCAGATACGCAGTATTTT. The full variable domain, completed using reference TRBV5-6 and TRBJ2-3, is DAGVTQSPTHLIKTRGQQVTLRCSPKSGHDTVSWYQQALGQGPQFIFQYYEEEERQRGNFPDRFSGHQFPNYSSELNVNALLLGDSALYLCASSLAVTESPDTQYFGPGTRLTVL.

The CDR3 loop is CASSLFPGGPYNEQFF. The CDR3 region has the DNA TGTGCCAGCAGTTTATTCCCGGGGGGACCCTACAATGAGCAGTTCTTC. The rearrangement joins TRBV28 to TRBJ2-1; 7 nucleotides agree with TRBD2. The CDR3 sequence is 16 residues long. CDR1 and CDR2 (germline): MDHEN, SYDVKM. The trim removed 1 base at V and 2 bases at J, leaving 5 bases unmatched.

This rearrangement joins TRBV11-2 to TRBJ2-7, with TRBD1 matching 11 bases. Germline V gene sequence: CDR1 SGHAT, CDR2 FQNNGV. J gave up 4 bases and V 1 base, and 3 bases lay outside the gene matches. The CDR3 is 15 amino acids. The CDR3 is CASSLGTGGIYEQYF. Here the CDR3 DNA reads TGTGCCAGCAGCTTAGGGACAGGGGGCATTTACGAGCAGTACTTC.

The rearrangement uses TRBV5-6 and TRBJ2-3; 13 bases agree with TRBD2. Trimming at V came to 2 bases and at J to 5 bases, leaving 8 bases not matched to a gene. This CDR3 spans 17 amino acids. The germline CDR1 and CDR2 sequences are SGHDT and YYEEEE. The CDR3 coding sequence is TGTGCCAGCAGCTTTACGTCGGGACTAGCGGGGATAGATACGCAGTATTTT. It translates to CASSFTSGLAGIDTQYF.

The J gene is TRBJ2-7, the V gene TRBV28, with 7 bases lining up with TRBD1. The V gene's germline CDR1 is MDHEN and CDR2 SYDVKM. CDR3 length equals 13 residues. The V gene end was trimmed by 4 bases and the J gene end by 1 base; junction bases not matched to a gene: 1. CDR3 DNA: TGTGCCAGCAGTTCGGGACAGTCCTACGAGCAGTACTTC. Amino acids: CASSSGQSYEQYF. Combining the CDR3 with reference TRBV28 and TRBJ2-7 gives the whole variable domain DVKVTQSSRYLVKRTGEKVFLECVQDMDHENMFWYRQDPGLGLRLIYFSYDVKMKEKGDIPEGYSVSREKKERFSLILESASTNQTSMYLCASSSGQSYEQYFGPGTRLTVT.

The chain links TRBV4-1 to TRBJ2-2; 9 positions match TRBD1. The trim removed 2 bases at V and 5 bases at J, leaving 6 bases unmatched. The CDR3 loop spans 16 amino acids. Germline V gene sequence: CDR1 MGHRA, CDR2 YSYEKL. CDR3 coding DNA: TGCGCCAGCAGCCAACCGGACAGGGGTGGTACCGGGGAGCTGTTTTTT. Its translation: CASSQPDRGGTGELFF.

The chain combines TRBV7-9 with TRBJ2-7, with TRBD2 as a possible D gene (5 bases). Germline loops: CDR1 SEHNR, CDR2 FQNEAQ (reference sequence). The V and J ends lost 2 bases and 4 bases respectively, with 21 bases between them. This CDR3 has 17 amino acids. The CDR3 coding sequence is TGTGCCAGCAGCTTACCCCCTCCGGCGGGTGTTCAGTACGAGCAGTACTTC. It is translated as CASSLPPPAGVQYEQYF.